This T cell receptor (beta chain) was observed in a study of shared clonotypes between healthy human individuals. The CDR3 runs to 15 residues. Germline V CDR1 and CDR2: LNHDA, SQIVND (reference sequence). V was pared by 5 bases and J by 2 bases, with 12 bases between. CD45RO-negative CD8 cells positively selected for CCR7 made up the naive population, which excluded terminally differentiated effector memory CD45RA+ cells. In the authors' workflow: ImmunoSEQ supplied junction-only sequences lacking quality scores, so filtering was different. The assay was immunoSEQ multiplex PCR, and TCRdb's table has in-frame clones only and misses some. V, J and clone size are those of that table, while D and trimming were read from the DNA. The sample lists some 580,000 clones; roughly 98% were seen once.

The sequenced sample was naive CD8+ T cells sorted from blood. This sequence joins TRBV19 and TRBJ1-4; D is ambiguous. The receptor's source is a man younger than 45 in good health. Here the CDR3 DNA reads TGTGCCAGTAGTTGGACTTCGTGGACTAATGAAAAACTGTTTTTT. Amino acid sequence: CASSWTSWTNEKLFF.